This TCR beta chain was identified in a study of blood T cell repertoires in COVID-19. Study-level information: COVID-19 samples from acute and convalescent phases originated in the United States, Italy and Spain.

The protocol was immunoSEQ multiplex PCR, while the TCRdb copy is restricted to in-frame clones and leaves out a portion. The table lists 350,000 or so clones, about 90% of them singletons. Across about two dozen US areas, participants ranged in age from roughly 18 to 95 years. Clinical history as reported by participants underpinned cohort assignment. Germline loops: CDR1 MNHEY, CDR2 SMNVEV (reference sequence). The CDR3 consists of 13 residues. The V end lost 4 bases, the J end lost 4 bases, and 11 bases lay between the germline ends. The V gene is TRBV27, the J gene TRBJ2-7; maybe TRBD2 (5 bases). This clonotype originated in a woman aged 25 to 39 who had recovered from COVID-19. The specimen was PBMCs or T cells enriched from blood (not recorded which). The CDR3 is CASSSPGEYEQYF. In DNA, the CDR3 is TGTGCCAGCAGTTCTCCCGGGGAATACGAGCAGTACTTC.